This T cell receptor (beta chain) came from a study of Graves' ophthalmopathy and Graves' hyperthyroidism. Study context: Peripheral blood was obtained at first diagnosis, ahead of any treatment.

Investigators amplified TCR beta CDR3 regions from RNA transcripts. Second-round multiplex PCR followed a first-round RT-PCR using HTBI primers. Using its own MiXCR run on the multiplex PCR reads, TCRdb lists one record per CDR3 protein. The table shows approximately 700,000 distinct CDR3 sequences, with 40% occurring only once. This clonotype was seen a few times. With a duration under 3 months, ophthalmopathy in the donors showed moderate-to-severe activity, CAS ≥3 and NOSPECS ≥4. Symptoms, serum thyroxine and TRAb, thyroid ultrasound, and orbital computed tomography formed the diagnostic basis. What supplied the PBMCs was roughly 11 ml of fresh peripheral blood. Trimming took off 3 bases at V and 0 bases at J, with 6 bases between the two ends. Per germline, CDR1 LNHDA and CDR2 SQIVND (reference sequence). The length of the CDR3 is 13 residues.

The sequenced sample was peripheral blood. This chain joins TRBV19 and TRBJ2-7; D is unresolved. This clonotype originated in an adult man with Graves' ophthalmopathy. CDR3 DNA: TGTGCCAGTAGTATGGAGAGCTCCTACGAGCAGTACTTC. It encodes CASSMESSYEQYF. Full variable domain (remainder filled in from reference TRBV19 and TRBJ2-7): DGGITQSPKYLFRKEGQNVTLSCEQNLNHDAMYWYRQDPGQGLRLIYYSQIVNDFQKGDIAEGYSVSREKKESFPLTVTSAQKNPTAFYLCASSMESSYEQYFGPGTRLTVT.